This T cell receptor beta chain was profiled in a study of T-cell memory formation after mild COVID-19. TCRdb fed the 5' RACE reads into MiXCR, producing one record per CDR3 protein. This sample has just over 350,000 distinct CDR3 sequences; approximately 15% occur once, and the top ten carry 22%. V lost 7 bases, J lost 7 bases, and 17 bases lay in between. This CDR3 region has 13 residues. Germline V lookup: CDR1 SGHRS, CDR2 YFSETQ. This TCR was recovered from a man between 18 and 29 years old who had mild COVID-19 (a few samples of this study predate the infection). Cell type and time point are not known. Sequenced input: PBMCs or a T cell subset sorted from them (not recorded which). The chain employs TRBV5-1 and TRBJ1-2; weak D call: TRBD1 (5 bases). The CDR3 coding sequence is TGCGCCAGCGGGGGGTCGGGCGTCCCTGGCTACACCTTC. This translates into CASGGSGVPGYTF.